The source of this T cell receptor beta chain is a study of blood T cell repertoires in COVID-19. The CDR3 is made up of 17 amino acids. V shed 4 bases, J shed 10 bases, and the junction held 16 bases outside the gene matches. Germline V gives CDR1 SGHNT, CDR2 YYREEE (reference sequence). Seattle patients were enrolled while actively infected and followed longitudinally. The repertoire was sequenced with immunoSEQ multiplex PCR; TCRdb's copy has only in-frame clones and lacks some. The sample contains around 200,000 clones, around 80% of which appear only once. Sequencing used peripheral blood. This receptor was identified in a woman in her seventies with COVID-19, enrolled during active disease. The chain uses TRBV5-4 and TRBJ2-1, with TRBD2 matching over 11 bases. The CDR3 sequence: CASSPPGIAGGWEEQFF. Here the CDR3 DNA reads TGTGCCAGCAGCCCGCCAGGAATAGCGGGGGGGTGGGAGGAGCAGTTCTTC.